This entry lists 16 T cell receptor beta chains sequenced from one sample in a study of blood T cell repertoires in COVID-19. The method was immunoSEQ multiplex PCR; TCRdb's version includes in-frame clones alone and lacks a portion of them. This table holds approximately 180,000 clones, around 87% found once. The sample consisted of peripheral blood. These receptors were collected from a man aged 35 to 55 with active or convalescent COVID-19.

This sequence joins TRBV19 and TRBJ1-1, with 9 bases that match TRBD1. J lost 5 bases, V lost 7 bases, and 14 bases had no gene match. Germline CDR1 reads LNHDA; CDR2 reads SQIVND (reference sequence). CDR3 length: 16 residues. The CDR3 protein is CASISGTGFWVTEAFF. The CDR3 nucleotides read TGTGCCAGTATCTCCGGGACAGGGTTTTGGGTTACTGAAGCTTTCTTT.

V and J are TRBV4-1 and TRBJ1-5; the D gene is possibly TRBD1 (5 bases). The CDR3 contains 16 residues. V lost 0 bases and J 5 bases, leaving 14 bases between the germline ends. The V gene's germline CDR1 is MGHRA and CDR2 YSYEKL. CDR3 protein: CASSQDLTDSHQPQHF. In DNA form, the CDR3 reads TGCGCCAGCAGCCAAGATTTAACAGACAGCCATCAGCCCCAGCATTTT.

The CDR3 DNA is TGTGCCAGCAGTTGGACAGGCGGGGCAGGCAATCAGCCCCAGCATTTT. This codes for CASSWTGGAGNQPQHF. The V call is TRBV7-2, the J call TRBJ1-5, with TRBD1 identical over 7 bases. There are 16 residues in the CDR3. CDR1 is SGHTA and CDR2 is FQGNSA in the germline V gene. Trimming at V came to 6 bases and at J to 2 bases, leaving 10 bases not matched to a gene.

To note about this clone: A much larger clone is a single base away; this may be a read error. The chain is built from TRBV12-3 or TRBV12-4 and TRBJ2-5; 8 nucleotides agree with TRBD2. V was clipped by 3 bases and J by 4 bases; unmatched bases: 1. The CDR3 runs to 13 residues. The CDR3 here is CASSFSGVETQYF. In nucleotides, the CDR3 is TGTGCCAGCAGTTTTAGCGGGGTAGAGACCCAGTACTTC.

The chain has TRBV27 and TRBJ1-5; possible D gene TRBD1, 6 bases. The CDR3 runs 15 residues. Per germline, CDR1 MNHEY and CDR2 SMNVEV (reference sequence). V lost 3 bases to trimming and J lost 2 bases, with 11 bases between them. CDR3 in DNA: TGTGCCAGCAGTTTGGTGTCAGGGGGCAATCAGCCCCAGCATTTT. This translates into CASSLVSGGNQPQHF.

The V and J genes are TRBV9 and TRBJ2-6; TRBD1 is a possible D gene (6 bases). The V and J ends lost 0 bases and 2 bases respectively, with 12 bases between them. This CDR3 has 17 amino acids. The germline CDR1 and CDR2 sequences are SGDLS and YYNGEE. CDR3 loop: CASSVGPTGAGANVLTF. As DNA, the CDR3 is TGTGCCAGCAGCGTAGGGCCGACAGGAGCTGGGGCCAACGTCCTGACTTTC.

In nucleotides, the CDR3 is TGCGCCAGCAGCTTGGACGGACTTAGCAATCAGCCCCAGCATTTT. As protein: CASSLDGLSNQPQHF. V gene TRBV5-1 combines with J gene TRBJ1-5, with D hard to call. The CDR3 is 15 amino acids. CDR1 is SGHRS and CDR2 is YFSETQ in the germline V gene. Trimming removed 0 bases at V and 0 bases at J, with 7 bases between.

V gene TRBV30 combines with J gene TRBJ1-2, with a possible D match to TRBD1 (6 bases). Looked up from germline, CDR1 is GTSNPN and CDR2 is SVGIG (reference sequence). The V and J ends lost 4 bases and 3 bases respectively, with 12 bases between them. There are 13 residues in the CDR3. The CDR3 DNA sequence: TGTGCCTGGAACAGGGTGGCGGACTATGGCTACACCTTC. This encodes CAWNRVADYGYTF.

CDR3 bases: TGTGCCAGCAGCTTGACTAGTGCCTCCTACGAGCAGTACTTC. Translated, it gives CASSLTSASYEQYF. The genes are TRBV11-2 and TRBJ2-7; possible D gene TRBD2, 6 bases. Germline values: CDR1 SGHAT, CDR2 FQNNGV. Trimming removed 3 bases at V and 0 bases at J, with 9 bases between. The CDR3 is made up of 14 amino acids.

The rearrangement links TRBV3-1 (or the pseudogene TRBV3-2) to TRBJ2-7; 7 bases map to TRBD2. Germline assignment: CDR1 LGHDT and CDR2 YNNKEL (reference sequence). J gave up 5 bases and V 1 base, and 11 bases lay outside the gene matches. The CDR3 loop spans 16 amino acids. The CDR3 is CASSQGGGGWRDEQYF. The CDR3 DNA sequence: TGTGCCAGCAGCCAAGGGGGGGGAGGTTGGCGCGACGAGCAGTACTTC.

As to this clone: Other DNA variants within this sample encode the same CDR3. The chain employs TRBV11-2 and TRBJ1-2; maybe TRBD1 (5 bases). Germline V lookup: CDR1 SGHAT, CDR2 FQNNGV. V dropped 0 bases and J dropped 4 bases, with 9 bases sitting between them. The CDR3 covers 14 residues. The CDR3 DNA reads TGTGCCAGCAGCTTAGACGGGGGATCCTATGGCTACACCTTC. Its translation is CASSLDGGSYGYTF.

The CDR3: CASNPAGGNTGELFF. Written as DNA, the CDR3 is TGCGCCAGCAACCCAGCGGGGGGAAACACCGGGGAGCTGTTTTTT. The chain recombines TRBV5-1 with TRBJ2-2; 9 positions agree with TRBD2. This CDR3 has 15 residues. Trimming took 6 bases from V and 2 from J; bases not matched to a gene: 5. Per germline, CDR1 SGHRS and CDR2 YFSETQ.

The CDR3 nucleotides are TGTGCCAGCACCCCTCACAGGGATGGCTATGGCTACACCTTC. Translating it yields CASTPHRDGYGYTF. The rearrangement links TRBV28 to TRBJ1-2; tentatively, D is TRBD1 (6 bases). V was shortened by 7 bases and J by 4 bases, with 16 bases between the two germline ends. The length of the CDR3 is 14 residues. Germline loops: CDR1 MDHEN, CDR2 SYDVKM.

The chain combines TRBV25-1 with TRBJ2-5; 8 bases are shared with TRBD2. Germline V gene lookup returns CDR1 MGHDK and CDR2 SYGVNS. V lost 5 bases, J lost 5 bases, and 7 bases stayed unmatched. The CDR3 has 14 amino acids. The CDR3 loop is CASSWTSLTETQYF. The CDR3 bases are TGTGCCAGCAGTTGGACTAGCTTAACCGAGACCCAGTACTTC.

This clone was seen only once. J is TRBJ2-1 and V is TRBV7-2, with D maybe TRBD1 (6 bases). V was cut by 5 bases and J by 3 bases, with 14 bases left in between. Per germline, CDR1 SGHTA and CDR2 FQGNSA. The CDR3 loop spans 15 amino acids. The CDR3 DNA sequence: TGTGCCAGCAGCATGCATGTAGGGGGCTACAATGAGCAGTTCTTC. It codes for CASSMHVGGYNEQFF.

The CDR3 coding sequence is TGTGCCAGCAGGGCCGGGTCACAATACTACGAGCAGTACTTC. Translation gives CASRAGSQYYEQYF. The chain employs TRBV2 and TRBJ2-7; D is undetermined. Germline V CDR1 and CDR2: SNHLY, FYNNEI. V was pared by 6 bases and J by 3 bases, with 15 bases between. The CDR3 consists of 14 residues.